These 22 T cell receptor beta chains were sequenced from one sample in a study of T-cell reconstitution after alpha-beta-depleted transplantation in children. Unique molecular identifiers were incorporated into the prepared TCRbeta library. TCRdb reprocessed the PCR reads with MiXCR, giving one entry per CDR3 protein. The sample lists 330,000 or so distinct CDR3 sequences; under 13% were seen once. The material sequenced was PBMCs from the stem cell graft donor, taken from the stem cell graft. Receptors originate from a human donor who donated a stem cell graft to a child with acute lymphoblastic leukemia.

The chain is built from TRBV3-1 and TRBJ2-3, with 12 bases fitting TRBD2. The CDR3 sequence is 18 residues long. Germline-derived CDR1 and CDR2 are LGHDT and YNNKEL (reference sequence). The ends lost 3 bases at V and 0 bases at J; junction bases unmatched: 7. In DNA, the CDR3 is TGTGCCAGCAGCCACGCCCTTGGGACTAGCGGGAGCACAGATACGCAGTATTTT. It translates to CASSHALGTSGSTDTQYF.

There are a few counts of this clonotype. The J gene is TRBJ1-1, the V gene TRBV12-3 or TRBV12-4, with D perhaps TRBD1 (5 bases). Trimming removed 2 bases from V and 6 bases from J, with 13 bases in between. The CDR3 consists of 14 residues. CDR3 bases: TGTGCCAGCAGTTTAAGAAGGGGTGTCTCTGAAGCTTTCTTT. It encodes CASSLRRGVSEAFF.

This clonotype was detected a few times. CDR3 loop: CASSLVIHGTSGYNEQFF. The CDR3 bases are TGCGCCAGCAGCTTGGTAATCCACGGGACTAGCGGCTACAATGAGCAGTTCTTC. The chain links TRBV5-1 to TRBJ2-1, with 11 nucleotides matching TRBD2. With 0 bases clipped from V and 3 bases from J, the junction kept 8 bases outside the gene matches. The germline V gene encodes CDR1 SGHRS and CDR2 YFSETQ. The CDR3 consists of 18 residues.

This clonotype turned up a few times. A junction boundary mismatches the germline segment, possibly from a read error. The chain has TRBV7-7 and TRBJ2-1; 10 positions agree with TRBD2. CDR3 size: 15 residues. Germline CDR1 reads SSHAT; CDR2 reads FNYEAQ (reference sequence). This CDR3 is CASSLVAGGGNEQFF. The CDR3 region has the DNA TGTGCTAGCAGCTTAGTAGCGGGAGGAGGGAATGAGCAGTTCTTC.

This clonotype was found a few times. CDR3 amino acids: CASTPGRGGSEAFF. CDR3 nucleotide sequence: TGTGCCAGCACGCCGGGGAGGGGGGGGTCTGAAGCTTTCTTT. The V call is TRBV6-1, the J call TRBJ1-1, with TRBD1 as a possible D gene (6 bases). CDR3 size: 14 residues. Between the trimmed V and J ends, which lost 7 bases and 6 bases, there was a span of 18 bases. From germline, CDR1 is MNHNS and CDR2 SASEGT.

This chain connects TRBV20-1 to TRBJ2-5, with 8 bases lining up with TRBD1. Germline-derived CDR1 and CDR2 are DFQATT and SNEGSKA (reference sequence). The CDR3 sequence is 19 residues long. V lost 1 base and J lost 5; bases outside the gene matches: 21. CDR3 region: CSARGPGQANRPSQETQYF. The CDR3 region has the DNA TGCAGTGCTAGAGGGCCGGGACAGGCGAACCGGCCAAGTCAGGAGACCCAGTACTTC.

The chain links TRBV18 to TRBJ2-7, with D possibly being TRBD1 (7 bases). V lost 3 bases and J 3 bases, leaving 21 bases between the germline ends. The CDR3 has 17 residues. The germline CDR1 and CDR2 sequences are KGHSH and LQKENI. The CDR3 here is CASSPREVIRGNYEQYF. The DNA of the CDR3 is TGTGCCAGCTCACCGAGGGAGGTTATCAGGGGGAACTACGAGCAGTACTTC.

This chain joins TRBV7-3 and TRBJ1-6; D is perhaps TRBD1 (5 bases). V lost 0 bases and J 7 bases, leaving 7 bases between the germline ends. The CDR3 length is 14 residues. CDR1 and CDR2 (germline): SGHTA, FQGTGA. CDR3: CASSLTGRNSPLHF. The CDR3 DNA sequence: TGTGCCAGCAGCTTAACGGGACGGAATTCACCCCTCCACTTT.

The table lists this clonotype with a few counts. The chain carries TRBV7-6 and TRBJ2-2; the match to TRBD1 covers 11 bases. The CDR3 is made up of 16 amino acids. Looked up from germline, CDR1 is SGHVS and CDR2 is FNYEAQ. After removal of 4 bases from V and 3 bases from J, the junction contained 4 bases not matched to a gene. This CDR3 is CASSSGQGAHTGELFF. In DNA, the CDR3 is TGTGCCAGCAGCTCCGGACAGGGGGCGCACACCGGGGAGCTGTTTTTT.

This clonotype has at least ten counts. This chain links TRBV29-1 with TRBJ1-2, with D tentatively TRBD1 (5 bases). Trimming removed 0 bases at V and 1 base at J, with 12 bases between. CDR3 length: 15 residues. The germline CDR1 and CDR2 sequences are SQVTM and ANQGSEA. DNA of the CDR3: TGCAGCGTTGAAGATGGGTTCAGGGTTAACTATGGCTACACCTTC. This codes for CSVEDGFRVNYGYTF.

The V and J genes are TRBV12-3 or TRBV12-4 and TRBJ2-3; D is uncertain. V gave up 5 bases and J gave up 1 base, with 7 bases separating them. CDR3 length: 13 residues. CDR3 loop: CASSQIRTDTQYF. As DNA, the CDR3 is TGTGCCAGCAGTCAGATCCGCACAGATACGCAGTATTTT.

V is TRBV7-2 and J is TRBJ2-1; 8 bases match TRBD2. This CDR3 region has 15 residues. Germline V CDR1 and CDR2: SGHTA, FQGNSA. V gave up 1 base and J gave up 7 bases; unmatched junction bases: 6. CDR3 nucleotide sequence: TGTGCCAGCAGCTTAGGGCGGGAGGCGACAAATGAGCAGTTCTTC. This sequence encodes CASSLGREATNEQFF.

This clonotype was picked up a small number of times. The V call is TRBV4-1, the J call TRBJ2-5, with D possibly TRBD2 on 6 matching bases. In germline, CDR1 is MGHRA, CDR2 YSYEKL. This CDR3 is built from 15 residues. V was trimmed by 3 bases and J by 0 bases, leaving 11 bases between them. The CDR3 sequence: CASSQTGTYQETQYF. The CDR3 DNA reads TGCGCCAGCAGCCAGACCGGGACTTACCAAGAGACCCAGTACTTC.

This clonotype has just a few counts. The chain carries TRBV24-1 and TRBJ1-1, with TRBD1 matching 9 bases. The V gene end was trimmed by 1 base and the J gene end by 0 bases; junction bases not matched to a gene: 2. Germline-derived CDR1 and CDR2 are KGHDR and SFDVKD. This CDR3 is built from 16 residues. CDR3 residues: CATSDFGTGLNTEAFF. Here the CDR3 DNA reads TGTGCCACCAGTGATTTTGGGACAGGGCTGAACACTGAAGCTTTCTTT.

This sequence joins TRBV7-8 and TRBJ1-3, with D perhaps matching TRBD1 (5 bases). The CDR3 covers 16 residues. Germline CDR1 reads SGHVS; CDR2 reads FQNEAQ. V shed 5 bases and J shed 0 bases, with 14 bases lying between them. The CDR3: CASSKPGTASGNTIYF. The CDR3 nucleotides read TGTGCCAGCAGCAAGCCCGGGACGGCCTCTGGAAACACCATATATTTT.

CDR3 sequence (DNA): TGTGCCAGCAGTTCCTTCCCGTTAGCGGGAGTAGAGACCGGGGAGCTGTTTTTT. Its translation: CASSSFPLAGVETGELFF. The V and J genes are TRBV12-3 or TRBV12-4 and TRBJ2-2, with 9 bases matching TRBD2. This CDR3 is 18 amino acids long. The V and J ends lost 4 bases and 5 bases, in that order; junction bases with no gene match: 14.

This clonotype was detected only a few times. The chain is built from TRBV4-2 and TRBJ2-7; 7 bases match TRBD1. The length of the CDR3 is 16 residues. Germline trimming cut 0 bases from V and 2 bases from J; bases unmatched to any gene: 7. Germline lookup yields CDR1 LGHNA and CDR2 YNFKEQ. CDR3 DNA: TGTGCCAGCAGCCAAGAAGTGAGGGGGCTAACCTACGAGCAGTACTTC. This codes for CASSQEVRGLTYEQYF.

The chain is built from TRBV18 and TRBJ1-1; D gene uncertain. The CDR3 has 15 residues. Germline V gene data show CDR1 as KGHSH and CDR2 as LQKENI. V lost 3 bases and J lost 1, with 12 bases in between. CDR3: CASSPNGRGNTEAFF. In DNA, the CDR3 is TGTGCCAGCTCACCCAATGGGCGGGGGAACACTGAAGCTTTCTTT.

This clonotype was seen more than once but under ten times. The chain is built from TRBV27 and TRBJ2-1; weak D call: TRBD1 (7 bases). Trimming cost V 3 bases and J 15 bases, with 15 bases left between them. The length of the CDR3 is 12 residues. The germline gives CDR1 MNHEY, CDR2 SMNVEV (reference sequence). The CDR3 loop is CASSFQQGRLFF. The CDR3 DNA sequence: TGTGCCAGCAGTTTTCAACAGGGGAGGCTGTTCTTC.

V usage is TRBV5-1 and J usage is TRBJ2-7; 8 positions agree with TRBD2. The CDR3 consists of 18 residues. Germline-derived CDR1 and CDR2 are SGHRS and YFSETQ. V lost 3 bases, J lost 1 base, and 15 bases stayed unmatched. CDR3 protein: CASSSTGAGDLLSYEQYF. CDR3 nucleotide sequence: TGCGCCAGCAGCTCGACGGGAGCGGGAGACCTCCTTTCCTACGAGCAGTACTTC. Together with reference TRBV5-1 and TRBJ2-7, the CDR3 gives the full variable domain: KAGVTQTPRYLIKTRGQQVTLSCSPISGHRSVSWYQQTPGQGLQFLFEYFSETQRNKGNFPGRFSGRQFSNSRSEMNVSTLELGDSALYLCASSSTGAGDLLSYEQYFGPGTRLTVT.

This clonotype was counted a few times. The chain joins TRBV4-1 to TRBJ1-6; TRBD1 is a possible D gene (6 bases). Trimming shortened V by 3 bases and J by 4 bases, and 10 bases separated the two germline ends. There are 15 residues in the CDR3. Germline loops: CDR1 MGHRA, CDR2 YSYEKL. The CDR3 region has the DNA TGCGCCAGCAGCCACGCAACAGGGTATAATTCACCCCTCCACTTT. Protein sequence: CASSHATGYNSPLHF.

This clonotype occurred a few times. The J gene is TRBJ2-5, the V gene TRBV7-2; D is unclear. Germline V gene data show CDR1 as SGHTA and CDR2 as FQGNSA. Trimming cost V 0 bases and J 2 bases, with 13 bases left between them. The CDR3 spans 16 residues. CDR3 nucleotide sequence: TGTGCCAGCAGCTTAGCCGAAACTCCTGCACAAGAGACCCAGTACTTC. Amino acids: CASSLAETPAQETQYF.